The 8 T cell receptor beta chains listed next were all sequenced from one sample in a study of technical replicates of blood from several donors. The assay was immunoSEQ multiplex PCR, and TCRdb's table has in-frame clones only and misses some. This repertoire shows around 50,000 clones, 90% to 96% found once; its top ten account for 0.39%. The specimen sequenced was T cells isolated from PBMCs. All receptors derive from a human donor in good health.

By sample fraction, this clone is medium-sized. V and J are TRBV18 and TRBJ1-5, with 7 positions matching TRBD1. Germline V gives CDR1 KGHSH, CDR2 LQKENI. The CDR3 runs 15 residues. The V gene end was trimmed by 0 bases and the J gene end by 3 bases; junction bases not matched to a gene: 2. The CDR3 DNA reads as TGTGCCAGCTCACCACCTGACAGGGCCAATCAGCCCCAGCATTTT. Protein: CASSPPDRANQPQHF.

The V gene is TRBV9, the J gene TRBJ2-1; 13 bases map to TRBD2. The length of the CDR3 is 17 residues. The germline V gene has CDR1 SGDLS and CDR2 YYNGEE. Germline trimming cut 4 bases from V and 3 bases from J; bases unmatched to any gene: 7. CDR3 coding DNA: TGTGCCAGCAGCCACCCGACTAGCGGGAGGATCTACAATGAGCAGTTCTTC. It yields the protein CASSHPTSGRIYNEQFF.

J is TRBJ1-2 and V is TRBV27; 8 nucleotides align to TRBD1. Germline V gene lookup returns CDR1 MNHEY and CDR2 SMNVEV (reference sequence). The ends lost 3 bases at V and 6 bases at J; junction bases unmatched: 21. This CDR3 region has 19 residues. The CDR3 is CASSFRYRQGTPLGNGYTF. CDR3 nucleotide sequence: TGTGCCAGCAGTTTTCGGTACAGACAGGGGACCCCTTTGGGGAATGGCTACACCTTC.

This chain links TRBV27 with TRBJ2-7; D is possibly TRBD2 (5 bases). Trimming shortened V by 7 bases and J by 1 base, and 17 bases separated the two germline ends. CDR3 length equals 15 residues. Germline lookup yields CDR1 MNHEY and CDR2 SMNVEV (reference sequence). Here the CDR3 reads CASTPSGGFSYEQYF. As DNA, the CDR3 is TGTGCCAGCACCCCATCCGGCGGGTTTTCCTACGAGCAGTACTTC.

The rearrangement links TRBV10-1 to TRBJ2-1; D remains ambiguous. CDR1 is WNHNN, CDR2 SYGVQD, per germline (reference sequence). The CDR3 runs to 15 residues. V was trimmed by 2 bases and J by 7 bases, leaving 15 bases between them. The DNA for the CDR3 is TGCGCCAGCAGTGAGATAGCCCCTCTCCAAAATGAGCAGTTCTTC. As protein: CASSEIAPLQNEQFF.

In this sample, this clone turned up a few times. The chain joins TRBV14 to TRBJ1-2; D may be TRBD1 (5 bases). CDR3 length equals 13 residues. V lost 4 bases and J lost 6, with 12 bases in between. Germline V gives CDR1 SGHDN, CDR2 FVKESK. The chain's CDR3 is CASSPRPGDGYTF. In DNA, the CDR3 is TGTGCCAGCAGCCCCCGGCCGGGGGATGGCTACACCTTC.

J is TRBJ2-7 and V is TRBV6-6; perhaps TRBD1 as D (6 bases). Germline V gene data show CDR1 as MNHNY and CDR2 as SVGAGI (reference sequence). Trimming shortened V by 6 bases and J by 6 bases, and 9 bases separated the two germline ends. The CDR3 sequence is 11 residues long. For the CDR3, the DNA is TGTGCCAGCAGCAACAGGGCCGAGCAGTACTTC. Residues: CASSNRAEQYF.

This clone was seen just once. The chain couples TRBV7-2 to TRBJ1-2; maybe TRBD1 (6 bases). Trimming stripped 5 bases from V and 5 bases from J, with 12 bases between. Germline loops: CDR1 SGHTA, CDR2 FQGNSA. This CDR3 spans 13 amino acids. The CDR3 sequence: CASSPQGPYGYTF. CDR3 in DNA: TGTGCCAGCAGCCCACAGGGTCCTTATGGCTACACCTTC.